The 9 T cell receptor beta chains below were found in one sample sequenced in a study of T cell responses to AZD1222 COVID-19 vaccine. Produced via immunoSEQ multiplex PCR; TCRdb's table is partial and in-frame only. The sample consists of 150,000 to 200,000 clones, about 92% of them appearing once. The sample in question was peripheral blood, obtained on day 0 of AZD1222 vaccination. These receptors were collected from an adult in good health.

The chain is built from TRBV5-1 and TRBJ1-1, with D uncertain. The CDR3 runs 14 residues. V was pared by 5 bases and J by 1 base, with 12 bases between. Germline V CDR1 and CDR2: SGHRS, YFSETQ. The CDR3: CASRRGLTNTEAFF. The CDR3 bases are TGCGCCAGCAGACGTGGACTGACGAACACTGAAGCTTTCTTT.

In this sample, this clone turned up once. The V and J genes are TRBV2 and TRBJ2-3, with 10 nucleotides matching TRBD2. This CDR3 contains 15 residues. After removal of 5 bases from V and 10 bases from J, the junction contained 12 bases not matched to a gene. Germline lookup yields CDR1 SNHLY and CDR2 FYNNEI. CDR3 in amino acids: CASSLAGALSPSQYF. CDR3 DNA sequence: TGTGCCAGCAGTCTAGCGGGGGCCCTAAGCCCCTCGCAGTATTTT.

The chain links TRBV6-5 to TRBJ1-4; D gene unclear. The CDR3 runs 15 residues. Deletions cut 2 bases from V and 0 bases from J, with 7 bases between. Germline V lookup: CDR1 MNHEY, CDR2 SVGAGI. CDR3 residues: CASSYMTATNEKLFF. The CDR3 bases are TGTGCCAGCAGTTACATGACTGCAACTAATGAAAAACTGTTTTTT.

This clone was observed a handful of times. V gene TRBV5-1 combines with J gene TRBJ1-2; 9 bases align to TRBD1. The CDR3 runs 15 residues. Trimming at V came to 0 bases and at J to 8 bases, leaving 8 bases not matched to a gene. Germline CDR1 and CDR2: SGHRS and YFSETQ. DNA for the CDR3: TGCGCCAGCAGCTTGGGATGGACAGGGGAGAGGGGCTACACCTTC. Translating gives CASSLGWTGERGYTF.

V usage is TRBV4-1 and J usage is TRBJ2-1; 8 bases are shared with TRBD2. V shed 4 bases and J 2 bases; nucleotides not matched to a gene: 10. This CDR3 spans 17 amino acids. From germline, CDR1 is MGHRA and CDR2 YSYEKL. CDR3 DNA: TGCGCCAGCAGCCCCTATCCCAGCGGGAGTCCCTACAATGAGCAGTTCTTC. As protein: CASSPYPSGSPYNEQFF.

This chain joins TRBV15 and TRBJ1-2, with D tentatively TRBD1 (5 bases). The V gene lost 1 base and the J gene lost 4 bases, with 10 bases spanning the gap. This CDR3 comprises 14 residues. From germline, CDR1 is LNHNV and CDR2 YYDKDF (reference sequence). This CDR3 is CATSRVGRAYGYTF. CDR3 nucleotide sequence: TGTGCCACCAGCAGAGTGGGCAGGGCCTATGGCTACACCTTC.

This chain links TRBV10-3 with TRBJ1-1; 9 bases fit TRBD1. Germline V gene sequence: CDR1 ENHRY, CDR2 SYGVKD. V lost 6 bases, J lost 7 bases, and 6 bases stayed unmatched. The CDR3 consists of 13 residues. The CDR3 protein is CAISRTGEGEAFF. The CDR3 DNA sequence: TGTGCCATCAGCAGGACAGGGGAGGGTGAAGCTTTCTTT.

The gene calls are TRBV5-1 and TRBJ2-7; TRBD2 agrees at 15 bases. The germline V gene has CDR1 SGHRS and CDR2 YFSETQ. This CDR3 spans 17 amino acids. J was trimmed by 6 bases and V by 3 bases; bases with no gene match: 10. The CDR3 DNA reads TGCGCCAGCAGCTGGTTGGGTCCGGGACTAGCGGGGGGCGAGCAGTACTTC. Its protein is CASSWLGPGLAGGEQYF.

The CDR3: CASSQARTEPGRISSPLHF. CDR3 DNA: TGCGCCAGCAGCCAAGCCCGCACCGAGCCGGGACGTATATCGTCGCCCCTCCACTTT. The genes are TRBV4-1 and TRBJ1-6; perhaps TRBD1 as D (5 bases). The germline gives CDR1 MGHRA, CDR2 YSYEKL. This CDR3 comprises 19 residues. The V gene lost 1 base and the J gene lost 13 bases, with 29 bases spanning the gap.